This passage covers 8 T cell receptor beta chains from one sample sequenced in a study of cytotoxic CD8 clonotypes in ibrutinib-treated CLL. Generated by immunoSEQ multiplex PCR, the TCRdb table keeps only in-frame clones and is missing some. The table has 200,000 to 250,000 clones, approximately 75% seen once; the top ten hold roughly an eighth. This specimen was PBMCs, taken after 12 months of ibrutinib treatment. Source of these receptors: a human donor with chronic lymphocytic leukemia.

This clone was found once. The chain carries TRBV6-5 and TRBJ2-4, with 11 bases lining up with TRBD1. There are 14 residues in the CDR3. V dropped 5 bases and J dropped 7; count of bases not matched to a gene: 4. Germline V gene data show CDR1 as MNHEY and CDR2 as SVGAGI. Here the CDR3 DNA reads TGTGCCAGCAGTCCCAGGGACAGGGGGAACATTCAGTACTTC. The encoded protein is CASSPRDRGNIQYF.

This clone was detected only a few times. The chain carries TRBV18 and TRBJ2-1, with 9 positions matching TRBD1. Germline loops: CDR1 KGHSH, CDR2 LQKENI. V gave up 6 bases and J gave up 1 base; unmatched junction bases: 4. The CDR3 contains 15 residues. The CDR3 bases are TGTGCCAGCTCCCCCGGGACAGGGTCCTACAATGAGCAGTTCTTC. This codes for CASSPGTGSYNEQFF.

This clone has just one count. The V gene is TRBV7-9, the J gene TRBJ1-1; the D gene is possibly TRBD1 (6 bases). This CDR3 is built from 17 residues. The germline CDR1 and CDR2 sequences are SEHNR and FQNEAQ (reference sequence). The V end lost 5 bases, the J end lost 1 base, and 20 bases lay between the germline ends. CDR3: CASSRGSGTYQNTEAFF. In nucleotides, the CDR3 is TGTGCCAGCAGCCGGGGCTCCGGGACATACCAGAACACTGAAGCTTTCTTT.

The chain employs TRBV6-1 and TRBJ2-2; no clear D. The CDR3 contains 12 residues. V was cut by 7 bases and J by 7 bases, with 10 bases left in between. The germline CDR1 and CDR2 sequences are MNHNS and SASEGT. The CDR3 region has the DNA TGTGCCAGCACCTGGGTATTCGGGGAGCTGTTTTTT. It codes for CASTWVFGELFF.

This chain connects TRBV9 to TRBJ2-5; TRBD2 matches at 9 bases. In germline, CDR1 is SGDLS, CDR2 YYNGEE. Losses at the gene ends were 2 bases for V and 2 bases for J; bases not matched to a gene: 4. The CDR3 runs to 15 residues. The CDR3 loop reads CASSVGTSNQETQYF. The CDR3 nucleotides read TGTGCCAGCAGCGTCGGGACTAGCAATCAAGAGACCCAGTACTTC. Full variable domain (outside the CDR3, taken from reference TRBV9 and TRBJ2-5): DSGVTQTPKHLITATGQRVTLRCSPRSGDLSVYWYQQSLDQGLQFLIQYYNGEERAKGNILERFSAQQFPDLHSELNLSSLELGDSALYFCASSVGTSNQETQYFGPGTRLLVL.

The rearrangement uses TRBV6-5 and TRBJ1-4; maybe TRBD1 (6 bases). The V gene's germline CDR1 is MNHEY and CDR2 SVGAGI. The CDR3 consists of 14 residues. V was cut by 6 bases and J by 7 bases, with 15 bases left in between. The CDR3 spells CASSATGLVEKLFF. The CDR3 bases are TGTGCCAGCAGCGCCACAGGGTTGGTTGAAAAACTGTTTTTT.

The CDR3 nucleotides are TGTGCCAGCAGCCAATTCTTCGGGACTAGCGATCGCAATGAGCAGTTCTTC. It is translated as CASSQFFGTSDRNEQFF. The rearrangement links TRBV14 to TRBJ2-1; TRBD2 matches 10 bases. V was clipped by 2 bases and J by 6 bases; unmatched bases: 10. This CDR3 has 17 amino acids. Germline lookup yields CDR1 SGHDN and CDR2 FVKESK.

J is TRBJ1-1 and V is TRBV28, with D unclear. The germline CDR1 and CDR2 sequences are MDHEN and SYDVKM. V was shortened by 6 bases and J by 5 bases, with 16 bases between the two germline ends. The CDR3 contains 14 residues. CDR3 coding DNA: TGTGCCAGCAGCCCCGTGAGAGTTTGGACTGAAGCTTTCTTT. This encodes CASSPVRVWTEAFF.